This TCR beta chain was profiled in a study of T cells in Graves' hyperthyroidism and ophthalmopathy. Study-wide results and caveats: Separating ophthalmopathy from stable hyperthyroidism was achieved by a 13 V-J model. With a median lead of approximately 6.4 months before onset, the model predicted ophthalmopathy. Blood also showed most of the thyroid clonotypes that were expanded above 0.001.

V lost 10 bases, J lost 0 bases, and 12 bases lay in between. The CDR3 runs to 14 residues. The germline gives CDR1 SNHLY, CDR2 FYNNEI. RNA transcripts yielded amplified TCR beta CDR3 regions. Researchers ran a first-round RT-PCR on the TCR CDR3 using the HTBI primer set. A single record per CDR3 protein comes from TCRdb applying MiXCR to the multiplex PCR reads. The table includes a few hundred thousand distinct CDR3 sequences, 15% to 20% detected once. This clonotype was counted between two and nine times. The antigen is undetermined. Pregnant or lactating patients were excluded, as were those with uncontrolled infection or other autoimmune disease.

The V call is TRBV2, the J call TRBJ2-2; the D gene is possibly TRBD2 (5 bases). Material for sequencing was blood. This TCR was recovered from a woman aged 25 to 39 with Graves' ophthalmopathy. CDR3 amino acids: CATAPSPNTGELFF. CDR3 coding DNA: TGTGCCACAGCACCTAGCCCGAACACCGGGGAGCTGTTTTTT.